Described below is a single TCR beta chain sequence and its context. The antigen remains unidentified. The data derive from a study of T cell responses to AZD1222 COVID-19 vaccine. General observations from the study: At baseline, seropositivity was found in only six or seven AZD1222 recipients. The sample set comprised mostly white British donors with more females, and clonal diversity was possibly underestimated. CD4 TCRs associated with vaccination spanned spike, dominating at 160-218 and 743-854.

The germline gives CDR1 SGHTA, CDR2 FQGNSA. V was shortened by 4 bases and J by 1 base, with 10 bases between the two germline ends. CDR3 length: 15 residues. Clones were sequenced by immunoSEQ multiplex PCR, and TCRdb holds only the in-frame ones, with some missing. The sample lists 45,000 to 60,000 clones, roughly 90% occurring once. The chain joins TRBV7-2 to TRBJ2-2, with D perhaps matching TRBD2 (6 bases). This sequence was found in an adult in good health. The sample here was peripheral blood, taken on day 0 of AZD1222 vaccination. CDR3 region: CASSWSSGNTGELFF. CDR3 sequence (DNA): TGTGCCAGCAGCTGGAGTAGCGGGAACACCGGGGAGCTGTTTTTT.